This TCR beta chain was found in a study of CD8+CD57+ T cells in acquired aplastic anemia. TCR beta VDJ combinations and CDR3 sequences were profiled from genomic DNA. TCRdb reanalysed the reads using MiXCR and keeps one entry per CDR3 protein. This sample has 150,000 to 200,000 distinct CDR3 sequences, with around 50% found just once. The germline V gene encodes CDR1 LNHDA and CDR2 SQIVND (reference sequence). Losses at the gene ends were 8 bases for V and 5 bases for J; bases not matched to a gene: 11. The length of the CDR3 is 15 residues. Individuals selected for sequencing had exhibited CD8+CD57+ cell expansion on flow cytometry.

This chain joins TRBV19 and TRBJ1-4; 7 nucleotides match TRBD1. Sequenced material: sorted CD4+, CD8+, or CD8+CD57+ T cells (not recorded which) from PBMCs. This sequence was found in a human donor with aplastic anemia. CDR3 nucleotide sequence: TGTGCCAGTGGAGGTACCGGGACAGCCAATGAAAAACTGTTTTTT. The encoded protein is CASGGTGTANEKLFF.